The rows below give T cell receptor beta chains drawn from one sample of a study of T cells in Graves' hyperthyroidism and ophthalmopathy. TCRdb independently ran MiXCR on the multiplex PCR reads; one entry per CDR3 protein. The sample lists roughly 380,000 distinct CDR3 sequences, about 15% occurring once. Material: blood. Receptors were obtained from a woman aged 55-75 years with Graves' hyperthyroidism. CDR3s include the opening cysteine and the closing phenylalanine or tryptophan. The D gene is left open where the match is weak. Clone size is shown for a subset of rows, as once, few, many or a class of expanded clone.

>15|TRBV28|NA|TRBJ2-2|many
TGTGCCAGCATGGAGAGGCGGGATAGCACCGGGGAGCTGTTTTTT
CASMERRDSTGELFF
>15|TRBV5-8|TRBD1|TRBJ1-2|NA
TGTGCCAGCAGCTTAGCACAGGGGGTTAACTATGGCTACACCTTC
CASSLAQGVNYGYTF
>13|TRBV30|NA|TRBJ2-1|NA
TGTGCCTGGAGTAGAGGGGGACTCAATGAGCAGTCCTTC
CAWSRGGLNEQSF
>17|TRBV19|NA|TRBJ1-1|many
TGTGCCAGTGGGAAGAGGATTGGTCAATGGGGGGACACTGAAGCTTTCTTT
CASGKRIGQWGDTEAFF
>13|TRBV14|NA|TRBJ2-1|many
TGTGCCAGCAGCTTCAAGCAGGGTAATGAGCAGTTCTTC
CASSFKQGNEQFF
>17|TRBV30|NA|TRBJ1-5|many
TGTGCCTGTGGGGCCCTCCTTCAAGAGGGGGGCAATCAGCCCCAGCATTTT
CACGALLQEGGNQPQHF
>14|TRBV19|TRBD1|TRBJ2-7|NA
TGTGCCAGTAGTCTGGGACAGTTCACCTACGAGCAGTACTTC
CASSLGQFTYEQYF
>14|TRBV28|TRBD1|TRBJ1-5|NA
TGTGCCAGCAGGCCGGGACAGGGGTATCAGCCCCAGCATTTT
CASRPGQGYQPQHF
>14|TRBV20-1|NA|TRBJ2-7|NA
TGCAGTGCTAGGTCACGTGGGAGCTCCTACGAGCAGTACTTC
CSARSRGSSYEQYF
>16|TRBV19|NA|TRBJ2-3|few
TGTGCCAGTAAGGACCAGCGCCTAGGGTCGGCAGATACGCAGTATTTT
CASKDQRLGSADTQYF
>17|TRBV6-5|TRBD1|TRBJ1-5|many
TGTGCCAGCAGTTCAGGGTGGGGACAGATGAGCAATCAGCCCCAGCATTTT
CASSSGWGQMSNQPQHF
>15|TRBV12-5|TRBD1|TRBJ1-1|many
TGTGCTAGTGGTTTGGGACAGGGGGCTTTCTCTGAAGCTTTCTTT
CASGLGQGAFSEAFF
>15|TRBV5-1|NA|TRBJ2-7|many
TGCGCCAGCAGCTTGCGGTCGAACCCTGTTGGCGAGCAGTACTTC
CASSLRSNPVGEQYF
>14|TRBV20-1|NA|TRBJ2-7|NA
TGCAGTGCTAGAATCCCGACAACCCCCTACGAGCAGTACTTC
CSARIPTTPYEQYF
>13|TRBV20-1|NA|TRBJ2-5|NA
TGCAGTGGAGGGGACCCCGCGGGGGAGACCCAGTACTTC
CSGGDPAGETQYF
>14|TRBV15|NA|TRBJ2-5|NA
TGTGCCACCAGCAGGGACGTAAGCCAAGAGACCCAGTACTTC
CATSRDVSQETQYF
>15|TRBV6-1|NA|TRBJ1-2|many
TGTGCCAGCAGTGACCTCTGGTCGGGGTCGGGGGGCTACACCTTC
CASSDLWSGSGGYTF
>12|TRBV2|NA|TRBJ2-3|many
TGTGCCAGCGGGTTCGCGGTAGATACGCAGTATTTT
CASGFAVDTQYF
>15|TRBV19|NA|TRBJ1-5|NA
TGTGCCAGTAGTATGACTGACAGGAGCAATCAGCCCCAGCATTTT
CASSMTDRSNQPQHF
>15|TRBV24-1|TRBD1|TRBJ2-5|many
TGTGCCACCAGTGAGGGACAGCGATTACAAGAGACCCAGTACTTC
CATSEGQRLQETQYF
>16|TRBV11-2|TRBD1|TRBJ2-1|many
TGTGCCAGCAGCGAGCGTCCAGGGGGCGTCGGCTATGAGCAGTTCTTC
CASSERPGGVGYEQFF
>13|TRBV25-1|TRBD1|TRBJ1-2|few
TGTGCCAGCAGTGGAGGGGGCGTCTTTGGCTACACCTTC
CASSGGGVFGYTF
>17|TRBV20-1|TRBD2|TRBJ2-5|few
TGCAGTGCTAGAAGAGCGGACTTAGCGGGAGGGGTGAAGACCCAGTACTTC
CSARRADLAGGVKTQYF
>17|TRBV5-1|NA|TRBJ2-5|few
TGCGCCAGCACCTTAAAAGGGATGACAGGTCTCGGAGAGACCCAGTACTTC
CASTLKGMTGLGETQYF
>13|TRBV9|NA|TRBJ2-5|NA
TGTGCCAGCAGCGTGGACCTAGGGGAGACCCAGTACTTC
CASSVDLGETQYF
>16|TRBV27|TRBD2|TRBJ2-5|many
TGTGCCAGCGTACCGACTAGCGGGAGGGCCGGGGAGACCCAGTACTTC
CASVPTSGRAGETQYF
>15|TRBV11-3|NA|TRBJ2-1|NA
TGTGCCAGCAGCTCGTTACAGGGAACCTACAATGAGCAGTTCTTC
CASSSLQGTYNEQFF
>14|TRBV3-1|TRBD1|TRBJ2-2|NA
TGTGCCAGCAGCCAAGAGGGGACAGCTGGGGAGCTGTTTTTT
CASSQEGTAGELFF
>16|TRBV20-1|TRBD1|TRBJ1-5|many
TGCAGTGCTAGAGCCCAGGACAGGGTGAGGGATCAGCCCCAGCATTTT
CSARAQDRVRDQPQHF
>13|TRBV5-1|NA|TRBJ1-1|many
TGCGCCAGCGGCCTCCAGGGGAACACTGAAGCTTTCTTT
CASGLQGNTEAFF
>15|TRBV29-1|TRBD2|TRBJ2-1|NA
TGCAGCGTAGGCCCTACTAGCGGGAGGGGCAATGAGCAGTTCTTC
CSVGPTSGRGNEQFF
>13|TRBV12-3/TRBV12-4|NA|TRBJ2-7|NA
TGTGCCAGCAGTTATGACTGGATCTACGAGCAGTACTTC
CASSYDWIYEQYF
>15|TRBV18|NA|TRBJ2-1|many
TGTGCCAGCTCCCCGGGGGAAGAAGCTGTCAATGAGCAGTTCTTC
CASSPGEEAVNEQFF
>15|TRBV2|TRBD1|TRBJ1-4|few
TGTGCCAGCAGTGAAGCCGAGGGGGCGGGTGAAAAACTGTTTTTT
CASSEAEGAGEKLFF
>13|TRBV5-1|NA|TRBJ1-1|many
TGCGCCAGCAGCTTGGCCGGGGGCAGGGAAGCTTTCTTT
CASSLAGGREAFF
>13|TRBV2|NA|TRBJ1-4|many
TGTGCCAGCGTCCGGGGGCTGGGTGAAAAACTGTTTTTT
CASVRGLGEKLFF
>15|TRBV5-1|NA|TRBJ1-6|NA
TGCGCCAGCAGCTTGAATTGGGACCGATATTCACCCCTCCACTTT
CASSLNWDRYSPLHF
>13|TRBV3-1|NA|TRBJ2-7|NA
TGTGCCACCTCCCGTACCAGCTCCTACGAGCAGTACTTC
CATSRTSSYEQYF
>14|TRBV20-1|NA|TRBJ2-1|NA
TGCAGTGCTACCCTAGGGGGGCTACACAATGAGCAGTTCTTC
CSATLGGLHNEQFF
>13|TRBV11-2|TRBD2|TRBJ2-7|NA
TGTGCCAGCAGTTTCGGGAGGGGAGGCGAGCAGTACTTC
CASSFGRGGEQYF
>15|TRBV4-2|TRBD2|TRBJ2-1|NA
TGTGCCAGCAGCCGTGGTAGCGGGATCAACAATGAGCAGTTCTTC
CASSRGSGINNEQFF
>13|TRBV6-6|NA|TRBJ2-7|many
TGTGCCAGCAGTTACTCGAGACGATACGAGCAGTACTTC
CASSYSRRYEQYF
>14|TRBV6-1|NA|TRBJ1-5|many
TGTGCCAGCAGCGATGGACAGACCAATCAGCCCCAGCATTTT
CASSDGQTNQPQHF
>11|TRBV19|NA|TRBJ2-1|NA
TGTGCCAGTAGTCAGGCCTCCGAGCAGTTCTTC
CASSQASEQFF
>15|TRBV29-1|TRBD2|TRBJ2-7|few
TGCAGCGTTGAAGATTGGGCTAGCGGCACCTACGAGCAGTACTTC
CSVEDWASGTYEQYF
>13|TRBV5-5|NA|TRBJ2-1|many
TGTGCCAGCAGCTTGGCCAAGTTCGCTGAGCAGTTCTTC
CASSLAKFAEQFF
>15|TRBV11-2|TRBD1|TRBJ1-1|few
TGTGCCAGCAGCTTAGAACGGACAGGCAACACTGAAGCTTTCTTT
CASSLERTGNTEAFF
>15|TRBV6-1|TRBD1|TRBJ1-4|many
TGTGCCAGCAGTGATAAGACAGGGGGCGATGAAAAACTGTTTTTT
CASSDKTGGDEKLFF
>12|TRBV29-1|TRBD1|TRBJ2-7|NA
TGCAGCGCCCGGGACAGGCTCTACGAGCAGTACTTC
CSARDRLYEQYF
>13|TRBV20-1|TRBD1|TRBJ2-5|many
TGCAGTGCCAGGGAGACAGGGACAGAGACCCAGTACTTC
CSARETGTETQYF
>14|TRBV6-2/TRBV6-3|TRBD2|TRBJ2-5|many
TGTGCCAGCACCCCCTTGACTAGCCTTGAGACCCAGTACTTC
CASTPLTSLETQYF
>13|TRBV5-1|NA|TRBJ2-5|many
TGCGCCAGCAGCCGGGCAACCCAAGAGACCCAGTACTTC
CASSRATQETQYF
>17|TRBV5-1|TRBD1|TRBJ1-6|many
TGCGCCAGCAGTCGCGACACCGGGACAGGCTATAATTCACCCCTCCACTTT
CASSRDTGTGYNSPLHF
>13|TRBV19|NA|TRBJ1-1|NA
TGTGCCAGTAGTACCGCTGGGAACACTGAAGCTTTCTTT
CASSTAGNTEAFF